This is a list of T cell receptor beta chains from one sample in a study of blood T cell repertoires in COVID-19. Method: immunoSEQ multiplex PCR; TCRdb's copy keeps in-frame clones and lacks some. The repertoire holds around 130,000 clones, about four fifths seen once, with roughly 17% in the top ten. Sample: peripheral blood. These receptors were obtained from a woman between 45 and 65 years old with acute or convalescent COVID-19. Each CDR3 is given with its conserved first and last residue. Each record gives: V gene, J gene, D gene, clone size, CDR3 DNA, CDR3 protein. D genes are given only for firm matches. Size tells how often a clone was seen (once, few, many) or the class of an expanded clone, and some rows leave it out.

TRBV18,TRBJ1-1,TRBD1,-,TGTGCCAGCTCACGACAGGGGGTGAACACTGAAGCTTTCTTT,CASSRQGVNTEAFF
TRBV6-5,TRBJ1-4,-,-,TGTGCCAGCAGTCCTATAGTTGCAACTAATGAAAAACTGTTTTTT,CASSPIVATNEKLFF
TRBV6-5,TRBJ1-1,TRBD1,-,TGTGCCAGCAGTTACGAGGGGGCTGGTGAAGCTTTCTTT,CASSYEGAGEAFF
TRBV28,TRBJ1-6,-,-,TGTGCCAGCATAGGACAGACGGATTCACCCCTCCACTTT,CASIGQTDSPLHF
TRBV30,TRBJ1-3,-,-,TGTGCCTGGAGTGTAATCGCGGGATTTGGAAACACCATATATTTT,CAWSVIAGFGNTIYF
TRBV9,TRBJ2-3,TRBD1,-,TGTGCCAGCAGCGTTCGGGACAGGGAAACAGATACGCAGTATTTT,CASSVRDRETDTQYF
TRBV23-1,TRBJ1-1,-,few,TGCGCCAGCAGTCACGGCACTGAAGCTTTCTTT,CASSHGTEAFF
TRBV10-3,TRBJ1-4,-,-,TGTGCCATTAAGGGGGCAACTAATGAAAAACTGTTTTTT,CAIKGATNEKLFF
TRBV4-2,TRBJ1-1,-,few,TGTGCCAGCAGCCAAGTTCAAGGGCGGGGGAACACTGAAGCTTTCTTT,CASSQVQGRGNTEAFF
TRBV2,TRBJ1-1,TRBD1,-,TGTGCCAGCAGTATAGGACAGGGCCTGGAAGCTTTCTTT,CASSIGQGLEAFF
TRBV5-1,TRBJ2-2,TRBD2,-,TGCGCCAGCAGCTTAGTACTAGCGGGGGGACGGACCGGGGAGCTGTTTTTT,CASSLVLAGGRTGELFF
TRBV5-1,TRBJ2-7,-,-,TGCGCCAGCAGCTTGGGCCTAGACTCCTACGAGCAGTACTTC,CASSLGLDSYEQYF
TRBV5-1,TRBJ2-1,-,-,TGCGCCAGCAGCTTTACAGAGGGCAATGAGCAGTTCTTC,CASSFTEGNEQFF
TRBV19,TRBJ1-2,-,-,TGTGCCAGTAGTATACGAGGGGGTGGTGGCTACACCTTC,CASSIRGGGGYTF
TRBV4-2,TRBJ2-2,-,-,TGTGCCAGCAGCCAAGAAATTACCGGACAGTTGAACACCGGGGAGCTGTTTTTT,CASSQEITGQLNTGELFF
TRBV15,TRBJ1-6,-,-,TGTGCCACCAGCGAAGGGGAAGGTTATAATTCACCCCTCCACTTT,CATSEGEGYNSPLHF
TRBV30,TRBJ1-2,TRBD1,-,TGTGCCTGGAGGACAGGGTCCTATGGCTACACCTTC,CAWRTGSYGYTF
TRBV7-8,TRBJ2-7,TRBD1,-,TGTGCCAGCAGTCGCGCCATCAGGGGGTCCACCTACGAGCAGTACTTC,CASSRAIRGSTYEQYF
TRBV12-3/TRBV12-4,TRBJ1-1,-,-,TGTGCCAGCAGTTTAGCCGGGGACACTGAAGCTTTCTTT,CASSLAGDTEAFF
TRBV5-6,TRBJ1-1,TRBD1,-,TGTGCCAGCAGCTTGTACAGGGGAACCAACACTGAAGCTTTCTTT,CASSLYRGTNTEAFF
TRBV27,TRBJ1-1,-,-,TGTGCCAGCAGTTTAGAGGGAGGGGACACTGAAGCTTTCTTT,CASSLEGGDTEAFF
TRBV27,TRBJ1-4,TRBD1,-,TGTGCCAGCAGTCCTGCCCGGGACAGTGCAACTAATGAAAAACTGTTTTTT,CASSPARDSATNEKLFF
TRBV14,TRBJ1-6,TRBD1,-,TGTGCCAGCAGCCATCCGGCAGGGGGCCCATATAATTCACCCCTCCACTTT,CASSHPAGGPYNSPLHF
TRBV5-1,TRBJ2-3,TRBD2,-,TGCGCCAGCCTAGAGCGGGGGGCTTCCACAGATACGCAGTATTTT,CASLERGASTDTQYF
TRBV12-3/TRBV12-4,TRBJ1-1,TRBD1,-,TGTGCCAGCAGTTTGTCAGGGGGCACTGAAGCTTTCTTT,CASSLSGGTEAFF
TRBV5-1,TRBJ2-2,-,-,TGCGCCAGCAGCTTGGATGTCAGGGTGACCGGGGAGCTGTTTTTT,CASSLDVRVTGELFF
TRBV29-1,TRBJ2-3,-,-,TGCAGCGTTGATAGCCTTGGTCCAGATACGCAGTATTTT,CSVDSLGPDTQYF
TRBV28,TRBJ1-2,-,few,TGTGCCAGCAGTTTGGCGGGGAACTATGGCTACACCTTC,CASSLAGNYGYTF
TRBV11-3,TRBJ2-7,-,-,TGTGCCAGCAGCCGTACCTACGAGCAGTACTTC,CASSRTYEQYF
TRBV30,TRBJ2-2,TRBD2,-,TGTGCCTGGGAAAAACTAGCGGGGGGGCTAGCCGGGGAGCTGTTTTTT,CAWEKLAGGLAGELFF
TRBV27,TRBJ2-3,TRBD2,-,TGTGCCAGCAGTTTTGGGTTGGGCGGGGGGGCCACAGATACGCAGTATTTT,CASSFGLGGGATDTQYF
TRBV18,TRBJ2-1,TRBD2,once,TGTGCCAGCTCCTACGATCGGGGGGGCAAAGATTTCTTC,CASSYDRGGKDFF